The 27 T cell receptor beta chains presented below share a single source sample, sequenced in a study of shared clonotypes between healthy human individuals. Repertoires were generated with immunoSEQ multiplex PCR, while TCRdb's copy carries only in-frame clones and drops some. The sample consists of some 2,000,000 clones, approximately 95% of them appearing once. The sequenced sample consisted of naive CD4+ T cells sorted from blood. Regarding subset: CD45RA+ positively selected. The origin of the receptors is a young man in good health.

CDR3 sequence (DNA): TGCGCCAGCAGCTCCTCAGGGGGCGCATCCACTGAAGCTTTCTTT. It translates to CASSSSGGASTEAFF. The chain is built from TRBV5-1 and TRBJ1-1; 8 bases align to TRBD1. Germline CDR1 SGHRS, CDR2 YFSETQ. There are 15 residues in the CDR3. Trimming at V came to 3 bases and at J to 4 bases, leaving 8 bases not matched to a gene. The full variable domain, with the rest looked up from reference TRBV5-1 and TRBJ1-1, is KAGVTQTPRYLIKTRGQQVTLSCSPISGHRSVSWYQQTPGQGLQFLFEYFSETQRNKGNFPGRFSGRQFSNSRSEMNVSTLELGDSALYLCASSSSGGASTEAFFGQGTRLTVV.

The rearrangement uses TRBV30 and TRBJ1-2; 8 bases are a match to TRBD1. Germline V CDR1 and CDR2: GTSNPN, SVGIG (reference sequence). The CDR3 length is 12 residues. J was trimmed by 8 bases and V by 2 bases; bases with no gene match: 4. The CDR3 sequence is CAWSWTGKGYTF. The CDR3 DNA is TGTGCCTGGAGTTGGACAGGGAAGGGCTACACCTTC.

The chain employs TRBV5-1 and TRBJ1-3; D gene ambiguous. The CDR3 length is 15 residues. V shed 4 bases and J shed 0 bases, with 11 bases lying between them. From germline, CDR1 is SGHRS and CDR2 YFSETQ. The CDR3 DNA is TGCGCCAGCAGCCCGGACGGGAACTCTGGAAACACCATATATTTT. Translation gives CASSPDGNSGNTIYF.

CDR3 coding DNA: TGCGCCAGCAGCCAAGCTACCTTAGCGGGAGGGCTCTACAATGAGCAGTTCTTC. Protein: CASSQATLAGGLYNEQFF. The chain combines TRBV4-1 with TRBJ2-1; 11 nucleotides line up with TRBD2. The germline V gene has CDR1 MGHRA and CDR2 YSYEKL. Trimming took 1 base from V and 3 from J; bases not matched to a gene: 8. This CDR3 spans 18 amino acids.

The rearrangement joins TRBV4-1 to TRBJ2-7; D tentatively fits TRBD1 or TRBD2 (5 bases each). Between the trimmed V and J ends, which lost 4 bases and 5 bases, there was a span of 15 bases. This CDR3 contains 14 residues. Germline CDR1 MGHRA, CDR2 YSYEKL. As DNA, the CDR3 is TGCGCCAGCAGCCGGGCGGCCGGGGCGGACGAGCAGTACTTC. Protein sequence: CASSRAAGADEQYF.

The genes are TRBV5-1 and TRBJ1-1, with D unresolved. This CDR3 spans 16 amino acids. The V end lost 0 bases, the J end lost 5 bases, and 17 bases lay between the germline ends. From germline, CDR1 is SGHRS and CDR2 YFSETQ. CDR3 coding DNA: TGCGCCAGCAGCTTGGAAGTTGGTTGGGTTCGTACTGAAGCTTTCTTT. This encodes CASSLEVGWVRTEAFF.

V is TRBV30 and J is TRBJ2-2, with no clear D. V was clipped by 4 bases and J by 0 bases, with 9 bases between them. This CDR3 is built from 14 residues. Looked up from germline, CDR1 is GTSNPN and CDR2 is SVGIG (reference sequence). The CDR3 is CAWMGMANTGELFF. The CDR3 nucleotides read TGTGCCTGGATGGGGATGGCGAACACCGGGGAGCTGTTTTTT.

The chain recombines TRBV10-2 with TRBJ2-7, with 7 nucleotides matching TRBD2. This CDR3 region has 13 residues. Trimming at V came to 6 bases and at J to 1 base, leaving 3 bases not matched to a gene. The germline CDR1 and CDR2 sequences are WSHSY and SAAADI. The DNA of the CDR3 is TGCGCCAGCAGGGGAGGGCCGTCCTACGAGCAGTACTTC. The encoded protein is CASRGGPSYEQYF.

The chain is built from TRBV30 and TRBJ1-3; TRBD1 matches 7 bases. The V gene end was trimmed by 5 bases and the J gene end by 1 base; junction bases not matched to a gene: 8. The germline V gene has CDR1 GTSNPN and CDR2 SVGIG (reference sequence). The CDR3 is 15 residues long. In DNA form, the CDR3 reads TGTGCCTGGCGAACTCAGGGGGGTTCTGGAAACACCATATATTTT. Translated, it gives CAWRTQGGSGNTIYF.

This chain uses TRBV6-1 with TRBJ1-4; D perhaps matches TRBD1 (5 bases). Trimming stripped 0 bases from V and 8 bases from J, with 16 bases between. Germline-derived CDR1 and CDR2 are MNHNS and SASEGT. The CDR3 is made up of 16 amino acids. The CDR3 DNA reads TGTGCCAGCAGTGAAGCGCTTCCCGGGCAGGGCGAAAAACTGTTTTTT. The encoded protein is CASSEALPGQGEKLFF.

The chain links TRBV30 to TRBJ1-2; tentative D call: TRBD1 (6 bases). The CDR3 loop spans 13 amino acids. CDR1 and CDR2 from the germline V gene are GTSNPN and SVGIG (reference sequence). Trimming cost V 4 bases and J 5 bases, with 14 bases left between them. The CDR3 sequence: CAWTHLQGYGYTF. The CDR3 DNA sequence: TGTGCCTGGACTCATTTACAGGGTTATGGCTACACCTTC.

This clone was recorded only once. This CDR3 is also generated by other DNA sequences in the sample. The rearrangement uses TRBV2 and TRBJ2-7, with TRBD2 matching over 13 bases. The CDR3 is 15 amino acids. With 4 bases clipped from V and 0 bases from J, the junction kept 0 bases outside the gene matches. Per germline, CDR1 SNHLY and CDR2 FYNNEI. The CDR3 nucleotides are TGTGCCAGCAGTGGACTAGCGGGGGGCTCCTACGAGCAGTACTTC. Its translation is CASSGLAGGSYEQYF. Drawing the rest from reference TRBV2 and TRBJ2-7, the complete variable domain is EPEVTQTPSHQVTQMGQEVILRCVPISNHLYFYWYRQILGQKVEFLVSFYNNEISEKSEIFDDQFSVERPDGSNFTLKIRSTKLEDSAMYFCASSGLAGGSYEQYFGPGTRLTVT.

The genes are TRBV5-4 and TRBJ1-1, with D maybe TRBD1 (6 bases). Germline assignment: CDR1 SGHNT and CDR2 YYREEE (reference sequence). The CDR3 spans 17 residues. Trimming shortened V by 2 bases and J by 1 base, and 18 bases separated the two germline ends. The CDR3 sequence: CASSFGGRDLSNTEAFF. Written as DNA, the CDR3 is TGTGCCAGCAGCTTCGGGGGGCGCGATCTGTCGAACACTGAAGCTTTCTTT.

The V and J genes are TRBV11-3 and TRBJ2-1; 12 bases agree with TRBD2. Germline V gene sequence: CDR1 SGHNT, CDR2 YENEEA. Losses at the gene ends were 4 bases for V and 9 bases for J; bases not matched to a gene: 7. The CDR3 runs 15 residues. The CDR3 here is CASSSRTSGEIEQFF. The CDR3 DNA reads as TGTGCCAGCAGCTCCCGGACTAGCGGGGAAATTGAGCAGTTCTTC.

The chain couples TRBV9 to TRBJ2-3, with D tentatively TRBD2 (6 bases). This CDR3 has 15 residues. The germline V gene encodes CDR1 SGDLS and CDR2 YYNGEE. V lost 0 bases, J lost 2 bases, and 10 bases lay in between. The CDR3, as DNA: TGTGCCAGCAGCGTAGTGGGGGGTGCCACAGATACGCAGTATTTT. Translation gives CASSVVGGATDTQYF.

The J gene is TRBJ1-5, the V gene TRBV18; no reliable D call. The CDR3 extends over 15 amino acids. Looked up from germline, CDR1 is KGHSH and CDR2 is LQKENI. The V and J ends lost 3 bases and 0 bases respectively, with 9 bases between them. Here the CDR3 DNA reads TGTGCCAGCTCACCTATGGCAAATAGCAATCAGCCCCAGCATTTT. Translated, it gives CASSPMANSNQPQHF.

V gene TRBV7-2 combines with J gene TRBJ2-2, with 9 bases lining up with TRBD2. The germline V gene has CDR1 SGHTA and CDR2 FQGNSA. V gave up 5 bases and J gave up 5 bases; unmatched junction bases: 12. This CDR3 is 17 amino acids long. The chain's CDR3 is CASSVRLAGIGTGELFF. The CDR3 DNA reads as TGTGCCAGCAGCGTACGGCTAGCGGGAATTGGAACCGGGGAGCTGTTTTTT.

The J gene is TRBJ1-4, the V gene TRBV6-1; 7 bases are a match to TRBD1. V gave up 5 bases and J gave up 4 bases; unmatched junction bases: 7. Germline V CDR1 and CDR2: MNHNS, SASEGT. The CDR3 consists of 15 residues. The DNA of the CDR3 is TGTGCCAGCAGTCCACCGGGACAGATTAATGAAAAACTGTTTTTT. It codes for CASSPPGQINEKLFF.

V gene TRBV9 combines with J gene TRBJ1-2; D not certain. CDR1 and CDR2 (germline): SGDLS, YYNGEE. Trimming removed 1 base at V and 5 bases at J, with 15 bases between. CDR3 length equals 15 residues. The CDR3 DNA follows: TGTGCCAGCAGCGTACCGACCGCCCTATCTTATGGCTACACCTTC. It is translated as CASSVPTALSYGYTF.

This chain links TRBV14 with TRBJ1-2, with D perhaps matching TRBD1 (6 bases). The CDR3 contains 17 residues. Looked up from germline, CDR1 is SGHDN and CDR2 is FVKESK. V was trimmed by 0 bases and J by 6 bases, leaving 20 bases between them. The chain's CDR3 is CASSQEGLQGRLDGYTF. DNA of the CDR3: TGTGCCAGCAGCCAAGAAGGACTGCAGGGGCGCCTGGATGGCTACACCTTC.

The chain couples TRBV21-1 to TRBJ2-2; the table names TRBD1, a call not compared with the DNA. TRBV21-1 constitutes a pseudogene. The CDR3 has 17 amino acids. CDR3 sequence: CASSKGKDRENTGELFF. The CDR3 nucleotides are TGTGCCAGCAGCAAAGGGAAAGACAGGGAGAACACCGGGGAGCTGTTTTTT.

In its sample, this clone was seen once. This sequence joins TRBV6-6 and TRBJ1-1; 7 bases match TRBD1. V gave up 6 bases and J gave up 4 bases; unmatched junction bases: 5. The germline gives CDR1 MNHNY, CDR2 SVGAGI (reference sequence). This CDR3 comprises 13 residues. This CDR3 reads CASRPGGTTEAFF. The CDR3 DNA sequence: TGTGCCAGCAGGCCAGGGGGGACCACTGAAGCTTTCTTT.

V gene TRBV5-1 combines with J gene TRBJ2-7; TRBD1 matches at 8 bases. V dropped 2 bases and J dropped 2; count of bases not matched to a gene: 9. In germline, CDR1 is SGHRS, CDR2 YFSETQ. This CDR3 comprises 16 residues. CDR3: CASSLRTGIRPYEQYF. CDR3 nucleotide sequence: TGCGCCAGCAGCTTACGGACAGGGATTAGGCCCTACGAGCAGTACTTC.

CDR3 in DNA: TGTGCCAGCAGTGTCGAGTATTCGGACAGGGGTTCTCCCTACGAGCAGTACTTC. Translation gives CASSVEYSDRGSPYEQYF. The gene calls are TRBV6-1 and TRBJ2-7; 9 bases match TRBD1. Looked up from germline, CDR1 is MNHNS and CDR2 is SASEGT. Trimming at V came to 4 bases and at J to 2 bases, leaving 15 bases not matched to a gene. The CDR3 length is 18 residues.

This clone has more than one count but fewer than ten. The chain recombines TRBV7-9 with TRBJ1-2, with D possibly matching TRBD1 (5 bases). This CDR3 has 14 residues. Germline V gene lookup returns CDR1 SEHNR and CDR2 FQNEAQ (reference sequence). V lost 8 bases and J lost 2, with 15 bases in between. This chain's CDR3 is CASGTGRMNYGYTF. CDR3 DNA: TGTGCCAGCGGAACGGGACGGATGAACTATGGCTACACCTTC. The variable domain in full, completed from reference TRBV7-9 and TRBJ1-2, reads DTGVSQNPRHKITKRGQNVTFRCDPISEHNRLYWYRQTLGQGPEFLTYFQNEAQLEKSRLLSDRFSAERPKGSFSTLEIQRTEQGDSAMYLCASGTGRMNYGYTFGSGTRLTVV.

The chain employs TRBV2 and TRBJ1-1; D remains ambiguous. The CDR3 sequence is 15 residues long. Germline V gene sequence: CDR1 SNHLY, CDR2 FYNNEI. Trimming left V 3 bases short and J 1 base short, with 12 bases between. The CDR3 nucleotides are TGTGCCAGCAGTGAGAGGCGGGTTACGAACACTGAAGCTTTCTTT. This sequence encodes CASSERRVTNTEAFF.

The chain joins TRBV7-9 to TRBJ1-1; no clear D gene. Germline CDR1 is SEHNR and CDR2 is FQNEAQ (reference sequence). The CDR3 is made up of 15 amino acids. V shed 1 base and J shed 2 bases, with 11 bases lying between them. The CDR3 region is CASSLGRTGNTEAFF. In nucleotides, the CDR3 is TGTGCCAGCAGCTTAGGTCGGACGGGAAACACTGAAGCTTTCTTT.